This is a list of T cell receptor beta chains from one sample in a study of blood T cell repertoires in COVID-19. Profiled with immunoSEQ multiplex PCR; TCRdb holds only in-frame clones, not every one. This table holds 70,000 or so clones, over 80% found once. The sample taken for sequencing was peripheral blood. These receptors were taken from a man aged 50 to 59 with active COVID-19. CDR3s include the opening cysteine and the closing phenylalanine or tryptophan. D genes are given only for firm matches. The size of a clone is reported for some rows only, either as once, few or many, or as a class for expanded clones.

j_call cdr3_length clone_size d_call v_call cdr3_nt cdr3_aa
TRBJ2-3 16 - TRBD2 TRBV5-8 TGTGCCAGCAGCGCGACTAGCGGGGGTTACACAGATACGCAGTATTTT CASSATSGGYTDTQYF
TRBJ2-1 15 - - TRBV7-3 TGTGCCAGCAGCTTAAGTCATCAGAATAGCGATGAGCAGTTCTTC CASSLSHQNSDEQFF
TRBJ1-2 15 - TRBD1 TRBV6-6 TGTGCCAGCACCCTCAGAGACAGGGTTGGGTATGGCTACACCTTC CASTLRDRVGYGYTF
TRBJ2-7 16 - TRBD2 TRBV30 TGTGCCTGGAGTCCCTCAGGGACTAGCGGGAGTTACGAGCAGTACTTC CAWSPSGTSGSYEQYF
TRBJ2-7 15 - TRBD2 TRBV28 TGTGCCAGCAGTCCTCTAGCGGGAGGGCTCCCAAAGCAGTACTTC CASSPLAGGLPKQYF
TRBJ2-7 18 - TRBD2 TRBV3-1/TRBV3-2 TGTGCCAGCAGCCAAGACCCACTGAGCGGGAGTGTATGGCACGAGCAGTACTTC CASSQDPLSGSVWHEQYF
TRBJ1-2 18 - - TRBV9 TGTGCCAGCAGCGTAGGGGCCGGGAAGGGTGTGGCTAACTATGGCTACACCTTC CASSVGAGKGVANYGYTF
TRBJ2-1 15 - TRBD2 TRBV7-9 TGTGCCAGCAGCGCGGGACTAGCGGGAGTGCTTGAGCAGTTCTTC CASSAGLAGVLEQFF
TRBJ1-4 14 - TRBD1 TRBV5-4 TGTGCCAGCAGCCCCGGGACAGATCTAGAAAAACTGTTTTTT CASSPGTDLEKLFF
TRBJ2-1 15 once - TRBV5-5 TGTGCCAGCAGCTTGGTTGACTTGTCCTACAATGAGCAGTTCTTC CASSLVDLSYNEQFF
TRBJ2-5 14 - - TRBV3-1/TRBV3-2 TGTGCCAGCAGCCAATCGTTCCTCCGGGAGACCCAGTACTTC CASSQSFLRETQYF
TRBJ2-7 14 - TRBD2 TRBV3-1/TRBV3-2 TGTGCCAGCAGCCCTCGGGGGGTTAGGGGCGAGCAGTACTTC CASSPRGVRGEQYF
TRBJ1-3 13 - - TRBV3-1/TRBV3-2 TGTGCCAGCAGCCCAAGTCAGGGTGGCACCATATATTTT CASSPSQGGTIYF
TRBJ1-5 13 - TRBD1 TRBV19 TGTGCCAGTAGTGACAGGGGTAATCAGCCCCAGCATTTT CASSDRGNQPQHF
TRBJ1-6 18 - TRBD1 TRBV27 TGTGCCAGCAGCGCCAGGGGGATCCCGAGCTCCTATAATTCACCCCTCCACTTT CASSARGIPSSYNSPLHF
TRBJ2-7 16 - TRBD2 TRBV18 TGTGCCAGCTCACCCCGGACTAGCGGGGGCTCCTACGAGCAGTACTTC CASSPRTSGGSYEQYF
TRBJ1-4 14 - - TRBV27 TGTGCCAGCAGTTCACTAGCAACTAATGAAAAACTGTTTTTT CASSSLATNEKLFF
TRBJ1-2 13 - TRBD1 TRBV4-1 TGCGCCAGCAGCCAAGTCAGGGGGACAGAGGCCCTTTTC CASSQVRGTEALF